Below are 2 T cell receptor beta chains sequenced from a single sample in a study of T-cell reconstitution after alpha-beta-depleted transplantation in children. Unique molecular identifiers were used in preparing the TCRbeta library. TCRdb re-called the PCR reads through MiXCR, storing one row per CDR3 protein. The table has nearly 400,000 distinct CDR3 sequences, roughly 22% seen once. The input for sequencing was PBMCs from the stem cell graft donor, taken from the stem cell graft. The receptor set was obtained from a human donor who donated a stem cell graft to a child with acute myeloid leukemia.

The gene calls are TRBV7-6 and TRBJ2-3, with D perhaps matching TRBD2 (5 bases). Trimming took off 4 bases at V and 2 bases at J, with 16 bases between the two ends. The V gene's germline CDR1 is SGHVS and CDR2 FNYEAQ. The CDR3 consists of 16 residues. DNA of the CDR3: TGTGCCAGCAGCTCTACCCCTCAGCGGTACACAGATACGCAGTATTTT. Translated: CASSSTPQRYTDTQYF. Together with reference TRBV7-6 and TRBJ2-3, the CDR3 gives the full variable domain: GAGVSQSPRYKVTKRGQDVALRCDPISGHVSLYWYRQALGQGPEFLTYFNYEAQQDKSGLPNDRFSAERPEGSISTLTIQRTEQRDSAMYRCASSSTPQRYTDTQYFGPGTRLTVL.

This clonotype has a count of ten or more. V usage is TRBV4-3 and J usage is TRBJ2-1, with 11 bases aligning to TRBD2. This CDR3 is 17 amino acids long. The germline V gene has CDR1 LGHNA and CDR2 YSLEER. With 2 bases clipped from V and 5 bases from J, the junction kept 8 bases outside the gene matches. The CDR3 spells CASSQRRGTSGNNEQFF. The CDR3 DNA is TGCGCCAGCAGCCAACGAAGAGGGACTAGCGGTAACAATGAGCAGTTCTTC.